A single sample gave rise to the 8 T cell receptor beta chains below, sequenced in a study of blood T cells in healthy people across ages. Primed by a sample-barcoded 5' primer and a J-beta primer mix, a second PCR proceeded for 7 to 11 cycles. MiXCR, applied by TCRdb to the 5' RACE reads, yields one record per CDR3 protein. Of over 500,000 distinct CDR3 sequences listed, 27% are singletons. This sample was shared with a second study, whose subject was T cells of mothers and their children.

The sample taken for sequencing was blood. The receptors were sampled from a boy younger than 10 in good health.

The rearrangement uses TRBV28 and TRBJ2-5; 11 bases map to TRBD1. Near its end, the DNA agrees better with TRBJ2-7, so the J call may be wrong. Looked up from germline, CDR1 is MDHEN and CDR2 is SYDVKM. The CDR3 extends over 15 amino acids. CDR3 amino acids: CASRAGQGAYYEQYF. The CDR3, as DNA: TGTGCCAGCCGGGCCGGACAGGGGGCTTACTACGAGCAGTACTTC.

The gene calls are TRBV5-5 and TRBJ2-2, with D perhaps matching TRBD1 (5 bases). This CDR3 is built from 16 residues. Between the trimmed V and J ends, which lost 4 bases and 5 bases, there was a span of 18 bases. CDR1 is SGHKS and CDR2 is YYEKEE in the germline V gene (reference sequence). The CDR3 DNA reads TGTGCCAGCAGCCCCCAGCCCCCGACAGTTACCGGGGAGCTGTTTTTT. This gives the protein CASSPQPPTVTGELFF.

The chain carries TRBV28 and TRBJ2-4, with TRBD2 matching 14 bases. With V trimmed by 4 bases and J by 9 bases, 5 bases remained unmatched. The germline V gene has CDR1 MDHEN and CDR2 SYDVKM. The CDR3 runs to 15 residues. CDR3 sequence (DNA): TGTGCCAGCAGTTCCGGGACTAGCGGGAGAAGCATTCAGTACTTC. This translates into CASSSGTSGRSIQYF.

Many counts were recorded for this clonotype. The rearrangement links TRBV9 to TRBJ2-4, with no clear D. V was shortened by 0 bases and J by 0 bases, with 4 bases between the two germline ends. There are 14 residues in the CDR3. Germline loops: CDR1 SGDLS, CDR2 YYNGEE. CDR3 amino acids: CASSVGLAKNIQYF. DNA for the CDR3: TGTGCCAGCAGCGTAGGGCTAGCCAAAAACATTCAGTACTTC.

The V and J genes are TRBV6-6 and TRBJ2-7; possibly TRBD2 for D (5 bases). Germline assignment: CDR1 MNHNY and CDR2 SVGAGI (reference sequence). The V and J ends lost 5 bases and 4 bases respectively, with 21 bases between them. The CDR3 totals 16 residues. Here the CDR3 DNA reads TGTGCCAGCAGTCATGGACTGCCCCCGAAAAGGTACGAGCAGTACTTC. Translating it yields CASSHGLPPKRYEQYF.

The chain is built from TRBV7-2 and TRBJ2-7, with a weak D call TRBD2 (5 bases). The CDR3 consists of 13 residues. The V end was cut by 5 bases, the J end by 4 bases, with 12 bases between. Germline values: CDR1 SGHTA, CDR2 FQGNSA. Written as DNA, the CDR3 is TGTGCCAGCAGCCGCCCCGGCGGGTACGAGCAGTACTTC. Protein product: CASSRPGGYEQYF.

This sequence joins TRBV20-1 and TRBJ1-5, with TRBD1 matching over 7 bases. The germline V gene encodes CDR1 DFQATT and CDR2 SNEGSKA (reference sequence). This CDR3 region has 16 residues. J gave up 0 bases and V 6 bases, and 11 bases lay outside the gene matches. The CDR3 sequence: CSARKTGSDSNQPQHF. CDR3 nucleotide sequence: TGCAGTGCGCGAAAGACAGGGAGCGATAGCAATCAGCCCCAGCATTTT.

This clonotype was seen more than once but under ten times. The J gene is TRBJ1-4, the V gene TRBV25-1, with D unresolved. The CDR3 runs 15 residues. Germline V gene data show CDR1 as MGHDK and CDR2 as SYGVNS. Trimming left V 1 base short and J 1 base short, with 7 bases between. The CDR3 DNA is TGTGCCAGCAGTGAATTTGGGGTAACTAATGAAAAACTGTTTTTT. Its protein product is CASSEFGVTNEKLFF.